One TCR beta chain is described in this entry. The target antigen is unknown. This record comes from a study of vaccination and CD4 T cells after COVID-19. The sample's time point: late sampling 161 to 241 days after vaccination in a few convalescent patients. This sample's treatment: roughly ten-day PBMC culture with coronavirus spike peptide pools or control peptides (ViraFEST assay). Expanded clonotypes were found by TCR sequencing after peptide-pool stimulation (ViraFEST). Scientists ran DNA taken from cultured CD4+ T cells through the Oncomine TCR Beta short-read assay for sequencing. TCRdb re-called the PCR reads with MiXCR, one entry per CDR3 protein. The top ten clones hold around 10% of a sample with tens of thousands of distinct CDR3 sequences, 42% of them seen once. The sample consisted of CD4+ T cells from blood, cultured in vitro, taken about 7 months after SARS-CoV-2 vaccination. The sequence came from a human donor who had recovered from COVID-19.

In DNA, the CDR3 is TGCGCCAGCAGCCAAGCTAGCGGGAGGGCCTCCACCGGGGAGCTGTTTTTT. The encoded protein is CASSQASGRASTGELFF. The chain recombines TRBV4-1 with TRBJ2-2; 12 bases map to TRBD2. The CDR3 spans 17 residues. The germline gives CDR1 MGHRA, CDR2 YSYEKL. The V gene end was trimmed by 1 base and the J gene end by 4 bases; junction bases not matched to a gene: 4.